This T cell receptor (beta chain) was profiled in a study of shared clonotypes between healthy human individuals. Study results and caveats: Clonotype sharing levels among donors were expected to vary with sequencing depth.

This clone is a singleton in its sample. Its antigen is unidentified. Trimming pared 5 bases from V and 2 bases from J, leaving 13 bases between. CDR3 length: 14 residues. CDR1 and CDR2 from the germline V gene are LNHNV and YYDKDF (reference sequence). Several immunoSEQ plates held equal portions of the genomic DNA taken from each subset. Unsorted PBMC replicate PCRs used about 280 ng DNA, 25,000 to 35,000 T cell genomes. Per the original data handling: ImmunoSEQ yielded junction-only sequences lacking quality scores, so filtering differed. Profiled with immunoSEQ multiplex PCR; TCRdb holds only in-frame clones, not every one. V and J calls and clone size are copied from that table; D and trimming were computed from the DNA. The sample contains 400,000 to 500,000 clones, around 78% of which appear only once.

The source material was PBMCs. The V and J genes are TRBV15 and TRBJ2-7; D is unclear. This TCR was recovered from a woman in her thirties or forties in good health. Some clones in this sample may be carry-over from other donors' samples. DNA of the CDR3: TGTGCCACCAGCGCGCGTTGGGCCACCTACGAGCAGTACTTC. Its translation is CATSARWATYEQYF. Variable domain in full (rest from reference TRBV15 and TRBJ2-7): DAMVIQNPRYQVTQFGKPVTLSCSQTLNHNVMYWYQQKSSQAPKLLFHYYDKDFNNEADTPDNFQSRRPNTSFCFLDIRSPGLGDTAMYLCATSARWATYEQYFGPGTRLTVT.